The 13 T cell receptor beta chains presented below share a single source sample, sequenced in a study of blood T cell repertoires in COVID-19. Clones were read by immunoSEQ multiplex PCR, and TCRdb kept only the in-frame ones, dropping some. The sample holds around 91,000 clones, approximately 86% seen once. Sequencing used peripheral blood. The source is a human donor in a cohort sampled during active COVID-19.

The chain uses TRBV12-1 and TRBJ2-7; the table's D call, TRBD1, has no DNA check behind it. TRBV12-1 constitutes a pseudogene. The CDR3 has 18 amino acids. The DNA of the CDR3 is TGTGCCAGCAGCTTTGCAACCGTGAGACACTGGGCATCCTACGAGCAGTACTTC. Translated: CASSFATVRHWASYEQYF.

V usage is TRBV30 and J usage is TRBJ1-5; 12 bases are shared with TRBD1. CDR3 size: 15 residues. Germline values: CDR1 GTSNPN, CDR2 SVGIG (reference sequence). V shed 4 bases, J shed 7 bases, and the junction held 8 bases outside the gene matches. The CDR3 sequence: CAWNSGQGALQPQHF. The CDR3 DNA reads TGTGCCTGGAATTCGGGACAGGGGGCTCTACAGCCCCAGCATTTT.

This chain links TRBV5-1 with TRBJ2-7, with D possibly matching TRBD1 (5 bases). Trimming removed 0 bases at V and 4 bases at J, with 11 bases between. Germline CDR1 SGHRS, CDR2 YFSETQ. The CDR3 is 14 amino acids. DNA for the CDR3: TGCGCCAGCAGCTTGGAGACAGTCGGTTACGAGCAGTACTTC. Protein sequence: CASSLETVGYEQYF.

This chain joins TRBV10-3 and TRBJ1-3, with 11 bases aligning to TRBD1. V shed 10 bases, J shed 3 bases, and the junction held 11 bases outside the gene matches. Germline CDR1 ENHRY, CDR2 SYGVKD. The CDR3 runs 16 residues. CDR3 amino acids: CATRGGQGARGNTIYF. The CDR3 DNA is TGTGCCACGAGAGGTGGACAGGGGGCGCGTGGAAACACCATATATTTT.

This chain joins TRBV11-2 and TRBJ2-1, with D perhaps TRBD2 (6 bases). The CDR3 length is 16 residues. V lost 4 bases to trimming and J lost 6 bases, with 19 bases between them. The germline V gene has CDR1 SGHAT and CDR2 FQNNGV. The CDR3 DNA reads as TGTGCCAGCAGCTCCTTCGGAGGGGCCGGGACCAATGAGCAGTTCTTC. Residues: CASSSFGGAGTNEQFF.

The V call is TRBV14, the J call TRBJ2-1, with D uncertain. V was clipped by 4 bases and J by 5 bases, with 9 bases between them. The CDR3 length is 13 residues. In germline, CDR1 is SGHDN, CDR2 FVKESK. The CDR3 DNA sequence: TGTGCCAGCAGCCCCTTGACTCACAATGAGCAGTTCTTC. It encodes CASSPLTHNEQFF.

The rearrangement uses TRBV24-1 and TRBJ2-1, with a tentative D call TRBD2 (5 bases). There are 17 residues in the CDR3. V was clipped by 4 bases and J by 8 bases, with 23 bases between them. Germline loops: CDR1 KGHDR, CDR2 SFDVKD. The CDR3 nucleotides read TGTGCCACCAGTGACCCTAGGTCGGGGAACCCCCGTCATGAGCAGTTCTTC. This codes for CATSDPRSGNPRHEQFF.

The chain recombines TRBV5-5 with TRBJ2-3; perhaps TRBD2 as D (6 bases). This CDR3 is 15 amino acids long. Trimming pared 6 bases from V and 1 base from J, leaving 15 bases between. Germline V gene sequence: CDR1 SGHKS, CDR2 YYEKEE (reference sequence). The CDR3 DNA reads TGTGCCAGCAACCCGCGGGAATCGGGCACAGATACGCAGTATTTT. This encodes CASNPRESGTDTQYF.

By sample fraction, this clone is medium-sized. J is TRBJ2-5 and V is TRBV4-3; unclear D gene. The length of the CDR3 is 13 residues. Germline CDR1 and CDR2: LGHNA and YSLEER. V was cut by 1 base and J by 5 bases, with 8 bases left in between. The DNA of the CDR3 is TGCGCCAGCAGCCAAGTCCCCGGTGAGACCCAGTACTTC. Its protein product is CASSQVPGETQYF.

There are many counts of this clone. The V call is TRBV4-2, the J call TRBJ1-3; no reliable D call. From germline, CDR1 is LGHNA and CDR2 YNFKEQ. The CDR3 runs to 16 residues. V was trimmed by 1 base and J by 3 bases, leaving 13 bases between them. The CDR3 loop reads CASSQALMADGNTIYF. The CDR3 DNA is TGTGCCAGCAGCCAAGCGCTCATGGCGGATGGAAACACCATATATTTT.

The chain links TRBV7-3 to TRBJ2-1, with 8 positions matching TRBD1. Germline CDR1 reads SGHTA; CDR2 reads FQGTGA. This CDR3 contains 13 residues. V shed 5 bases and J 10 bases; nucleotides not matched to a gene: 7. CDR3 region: CASSRDRGREQFF. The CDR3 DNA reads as TGTGCCAGCAGCCGCGACAGGGGCAGGGAGCAGTTCTTC.

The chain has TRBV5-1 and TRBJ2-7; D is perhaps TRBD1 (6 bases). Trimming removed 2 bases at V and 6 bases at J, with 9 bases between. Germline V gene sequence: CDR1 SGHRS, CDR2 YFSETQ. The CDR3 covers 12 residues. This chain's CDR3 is CASSFGGSEQYF. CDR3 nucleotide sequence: TGCGCCAGCAGCTTTGGGGGCAGCGAGCAGTACTTC.

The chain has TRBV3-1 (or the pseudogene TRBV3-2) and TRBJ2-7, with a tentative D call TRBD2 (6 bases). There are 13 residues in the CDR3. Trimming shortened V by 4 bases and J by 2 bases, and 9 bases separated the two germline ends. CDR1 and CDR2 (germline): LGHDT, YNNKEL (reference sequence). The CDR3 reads CASSPGGTYEQYF. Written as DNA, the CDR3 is TGTGCCAGCAGCCCAGGAGGGACCTACGAGCAGTACTTC.